Following are 3 T cell receptor beta chains from one sample sequenced in a study of cytomegalovirus exposure and HLA in healthy donors. PCR used 60 Vbeta primers and 13 Jbeta primers. Method: immunoSEQ multiplex PCR; TCRdb's copy keeps in-frame clones and lacks some. The sample gives 150,000 to 200,000 clones, around 78% of which show up once; about 14% is in the top ten. Sequencing input: PBMCs. Receptors were obtained from a woman in her twenties or thirties in good health and CMV-seropositive.

This clone has more than one count but fewer than ten. The V and J genes are TRBV5-1 and TRBJ1-2; 9 nucleotides line up with TRBD1. V shed 2 bases and J 6 bases; nucleotides not matched to a gene: 8. The CDR3 runs 15 residues. Germline V gives CDR1 SGHRS, CDR2 YFSETQ. This chain's CDR3 is CASSFTGGVVDGYTF. Written as DNA, the CDR3 is TGCGCCAGCAGCTTTACAGGGGGCGTAGTCGATGGCTACACCTTC.

Here the CDR3 reads CASSQGPGEGYGYTF. DNA of the CDR3: TGCGCCAGCAGCCAGGGCCCCGGGGAGGGCTATGGCTACACCTTC. The genes are TRBV4-1 and TRBJ1-2; D not certain. V was trimmed by 3 bases and J by 4 bases, leaving 15 bases between them. Germline lookup yields CDR1 MGHRA and CDR2 YSYEKL. The length of the CDR3 is 15 residues.

The rearrangement joins TRBV7-2 to TRBJ2-1; TRBD1 aligns across 9 bases. V lost 4 bases and J lost 10; bases outside the gene matches: 8. From germline, CDR1 is SGHTA and CDR2 FQGNSA. This CDR3 has 14 amino acids. The CDR3 nucleotides read TGTGCCAGCAGCTCACAACGACAGGGGGACGAGCAGTTCTTC. Protein: CASSSQRQGDEQFF.